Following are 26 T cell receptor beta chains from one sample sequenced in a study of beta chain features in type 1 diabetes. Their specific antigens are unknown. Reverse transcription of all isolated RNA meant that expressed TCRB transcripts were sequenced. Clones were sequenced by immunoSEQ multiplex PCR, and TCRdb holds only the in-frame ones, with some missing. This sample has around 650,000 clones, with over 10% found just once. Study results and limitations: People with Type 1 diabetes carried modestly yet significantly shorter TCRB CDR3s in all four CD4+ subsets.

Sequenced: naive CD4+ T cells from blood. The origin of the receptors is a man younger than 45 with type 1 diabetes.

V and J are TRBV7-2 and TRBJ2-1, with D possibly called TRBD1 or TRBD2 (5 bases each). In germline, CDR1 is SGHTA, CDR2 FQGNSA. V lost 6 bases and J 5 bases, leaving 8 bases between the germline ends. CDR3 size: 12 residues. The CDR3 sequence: CASRRGDNEQFF. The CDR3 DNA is TGTGCCAGCAGGCGAGGGGACAATGAGCAGTTCTTC.

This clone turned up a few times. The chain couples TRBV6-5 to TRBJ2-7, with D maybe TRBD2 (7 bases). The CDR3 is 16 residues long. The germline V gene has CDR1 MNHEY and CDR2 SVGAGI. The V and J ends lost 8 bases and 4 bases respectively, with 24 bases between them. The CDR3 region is CASRLNGAGAGYEQYF. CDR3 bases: TGTGCCAGCCGTTTAAATGGGGCGGGGGCCGGATACGAGCAGTACTTC.

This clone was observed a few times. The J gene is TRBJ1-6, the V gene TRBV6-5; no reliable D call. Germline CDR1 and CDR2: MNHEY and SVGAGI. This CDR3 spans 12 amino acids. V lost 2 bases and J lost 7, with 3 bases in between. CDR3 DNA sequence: TGTGCCAGCAGTTACCTGAATTCACCCCTCCACTTT. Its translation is CASSYLNSPLHF.

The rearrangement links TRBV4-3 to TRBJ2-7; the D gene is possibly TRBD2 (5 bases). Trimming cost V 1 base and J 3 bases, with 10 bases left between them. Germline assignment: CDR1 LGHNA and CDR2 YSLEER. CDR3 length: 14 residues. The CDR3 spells CASSQANGNYEQYF. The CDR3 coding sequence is TGCGCCAGCAGCCAAGCCAACGGGAACTACGAGCAGTACTTC.

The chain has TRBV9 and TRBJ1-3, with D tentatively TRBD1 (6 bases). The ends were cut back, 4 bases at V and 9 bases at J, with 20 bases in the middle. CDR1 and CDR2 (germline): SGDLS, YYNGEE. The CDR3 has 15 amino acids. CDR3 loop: CASSTEVRGVSTIYF. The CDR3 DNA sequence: TGTGCCAGCAGCACAGAGGTCAGGGGCGTCAGCACCATATATTTT. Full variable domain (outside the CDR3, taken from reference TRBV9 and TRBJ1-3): DSGVTQTPKHLITATGQRVTLRCSPRSGDLSVYWYQQSLDQGLQFLIQYYNGEERAKGNILERFSAQQFPDLHSELNLSSLELGDSALYFCASSTEVRGVSTIYFGEGSWLTVV.

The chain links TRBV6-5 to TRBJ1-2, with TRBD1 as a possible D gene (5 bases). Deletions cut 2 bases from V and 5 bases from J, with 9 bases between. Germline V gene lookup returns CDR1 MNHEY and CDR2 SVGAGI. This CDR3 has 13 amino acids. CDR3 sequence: CASSYRDRYGYTF. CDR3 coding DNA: TGTGCCAGCAGTTACCGAGACAGATATGGCTACACCTTC.

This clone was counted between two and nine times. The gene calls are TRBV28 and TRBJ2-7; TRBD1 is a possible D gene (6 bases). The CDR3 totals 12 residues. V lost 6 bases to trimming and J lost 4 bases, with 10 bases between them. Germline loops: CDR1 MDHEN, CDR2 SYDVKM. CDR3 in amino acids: CASSRQVYEQYF. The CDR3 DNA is TGTGCCAGCAGCCGACAGGTTTACGAGCAGTACTTC. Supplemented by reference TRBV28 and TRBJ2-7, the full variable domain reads DVKVTQSSRYLVKRTGEKVFLECVQDMDHENMFWYRQDPGLGLRLIYFSYDVKMKEKGDIPEGYSVSREKKERFSLILESASTNQTSMYLCASSRQVYEQYFGPGTRLTVT.

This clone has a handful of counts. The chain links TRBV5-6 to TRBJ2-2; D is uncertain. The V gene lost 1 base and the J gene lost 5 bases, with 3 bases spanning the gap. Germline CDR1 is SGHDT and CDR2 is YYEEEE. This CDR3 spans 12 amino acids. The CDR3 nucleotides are TGTGCCAGCAGCTTGTGGACCGGGGAGCTGTTTTTT. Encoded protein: CASSLWTGELFF. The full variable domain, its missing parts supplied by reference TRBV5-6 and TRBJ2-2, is DAGVTQSPTHLIKTRGQQVTLRCSPKSGHDTVSWYQQALGQGPQFIFQYYEEEERQRGNFPDRFSGHQFPNYSSELNVNALLLGDSALYLCASSLWTGELFFGEGSRLTVL.

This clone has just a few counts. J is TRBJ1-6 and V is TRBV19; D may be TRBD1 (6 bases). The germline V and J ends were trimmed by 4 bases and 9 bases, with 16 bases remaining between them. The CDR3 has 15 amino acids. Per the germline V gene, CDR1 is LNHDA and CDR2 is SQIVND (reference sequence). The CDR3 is CASSKNRDQGSPLHF. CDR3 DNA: TGTGCCAGTAGTAAAAACAGGGATCAAGGTTCACCCCTCCACTTT.

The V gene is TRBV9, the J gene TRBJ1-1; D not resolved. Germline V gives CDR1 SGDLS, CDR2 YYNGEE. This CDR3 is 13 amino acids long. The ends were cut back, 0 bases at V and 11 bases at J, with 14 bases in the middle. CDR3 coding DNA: TGTGCCAGCAGCGTAGAAGCCGGGTCAGGCGCTTTCTTT. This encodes CASSVEAGSGAFF.

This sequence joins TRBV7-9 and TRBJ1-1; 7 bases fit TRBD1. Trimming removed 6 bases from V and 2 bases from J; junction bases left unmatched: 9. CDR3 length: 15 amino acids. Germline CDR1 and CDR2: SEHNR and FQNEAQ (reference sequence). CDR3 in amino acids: CASSSNYRGNTEAFF. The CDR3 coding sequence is TGTGCCAGCAGTTCAAATTACAGGGGAAACACTGAAGCTTTCTTT.

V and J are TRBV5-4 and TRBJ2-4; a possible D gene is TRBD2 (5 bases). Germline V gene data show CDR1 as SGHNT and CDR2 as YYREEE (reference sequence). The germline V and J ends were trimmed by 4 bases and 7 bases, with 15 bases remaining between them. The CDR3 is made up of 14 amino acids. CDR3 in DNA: TGTGCCAGCAGCCGGGGTGGTGCGGAGAACATTCAGTACTTC. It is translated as CASSRGGAENIQYF.

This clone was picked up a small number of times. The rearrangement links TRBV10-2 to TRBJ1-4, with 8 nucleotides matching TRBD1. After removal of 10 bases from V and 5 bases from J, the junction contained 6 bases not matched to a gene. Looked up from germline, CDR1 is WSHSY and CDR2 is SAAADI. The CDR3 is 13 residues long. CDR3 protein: CATRTGRNEKLFF. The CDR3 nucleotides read TGCGCCACCCGGACAGGGAGAAATGAAAAACTGTTTTTT.

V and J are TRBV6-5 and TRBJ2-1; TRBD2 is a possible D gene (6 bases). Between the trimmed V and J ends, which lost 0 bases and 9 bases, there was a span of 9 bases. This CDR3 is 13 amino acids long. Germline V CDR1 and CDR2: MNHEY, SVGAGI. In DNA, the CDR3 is TGTGCCAGCAGTTACTCGAAGGGAGGTGAGCAGTTCTTC. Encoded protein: CASSYSKGGEQFF.

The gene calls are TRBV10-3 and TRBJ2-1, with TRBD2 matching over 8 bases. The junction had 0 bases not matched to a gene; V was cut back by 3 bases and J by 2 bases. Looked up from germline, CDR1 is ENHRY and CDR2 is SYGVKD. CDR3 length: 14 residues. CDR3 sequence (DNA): TGTGCCATCAGTGAAGCGGGGGCCTACAATGAGCAGTTCTTC. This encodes CAISEAGAYNEQFF.

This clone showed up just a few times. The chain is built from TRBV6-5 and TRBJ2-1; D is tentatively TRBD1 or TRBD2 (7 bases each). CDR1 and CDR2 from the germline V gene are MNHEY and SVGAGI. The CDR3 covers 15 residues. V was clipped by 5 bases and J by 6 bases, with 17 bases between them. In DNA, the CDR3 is TGTGCCAGCAGTCAGGGGGGGAGCAGAGCCAATGAGCAGTTCTTC. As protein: CASSQGGSRANEQFF.

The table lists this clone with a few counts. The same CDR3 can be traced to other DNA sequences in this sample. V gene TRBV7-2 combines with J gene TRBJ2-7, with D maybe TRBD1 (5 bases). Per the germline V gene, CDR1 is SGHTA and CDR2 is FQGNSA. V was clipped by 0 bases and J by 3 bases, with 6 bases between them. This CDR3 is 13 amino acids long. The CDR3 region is CASSLATGYEQYF. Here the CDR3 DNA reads TGTGCCAGCAGCTTAGCTACAGGCTACGAGCAGTACTTC.

CDR3 protein: CASSYEYNSPLHF. The CDR3 coding sequence is TGTGCCAGCAGCTATGAGTATAATTCACCCCTCCACTTT. The chain has TRBV7-9 and TRBJ1-6, with D hard to call. V was clipped by 4 bases and J by 4 bases, with 5 bases between them. The CDR3 has 13 residues. CDR1 SEHNR and CDR2 FQNEAQ come from the germline V gene (reference sequence).

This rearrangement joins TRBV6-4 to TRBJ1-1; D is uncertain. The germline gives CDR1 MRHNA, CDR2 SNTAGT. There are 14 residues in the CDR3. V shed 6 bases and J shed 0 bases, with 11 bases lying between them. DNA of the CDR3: TGTGCCAGCAGCGGCGTCAGGATGAACACTGAAGCTTTCTTT. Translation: CASSGVRMNTEAFF.

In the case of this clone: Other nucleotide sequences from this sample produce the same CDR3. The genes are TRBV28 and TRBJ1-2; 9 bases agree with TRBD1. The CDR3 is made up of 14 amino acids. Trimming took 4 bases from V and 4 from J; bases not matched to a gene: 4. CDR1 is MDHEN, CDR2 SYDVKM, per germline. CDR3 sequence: CASSSPTGGYGYTF. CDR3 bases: TGTGCCAGCAGTTCTCCGACAGGGGGCTATGGCTACACCTTC.

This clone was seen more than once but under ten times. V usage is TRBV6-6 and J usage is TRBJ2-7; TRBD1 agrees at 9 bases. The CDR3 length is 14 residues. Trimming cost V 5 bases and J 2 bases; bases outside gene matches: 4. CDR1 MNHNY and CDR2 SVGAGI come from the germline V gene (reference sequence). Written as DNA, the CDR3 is TGTGCCAGCAGTAACCGGGACAGGGCCTACGAGCAGTACTTC. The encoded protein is CASSNRDRAYEQYF.

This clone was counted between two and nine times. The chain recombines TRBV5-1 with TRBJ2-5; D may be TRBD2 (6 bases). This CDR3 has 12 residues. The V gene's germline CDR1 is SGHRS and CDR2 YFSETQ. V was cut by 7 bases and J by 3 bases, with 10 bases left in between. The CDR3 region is CASSSGEETQYF. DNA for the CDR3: TGCGCCAGCTCCTCGGGAGAAGAGACCCAGTACTTC. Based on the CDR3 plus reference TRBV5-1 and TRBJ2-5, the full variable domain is KAGVTQTPRYLIKTRGQQVTLSCSPISGHRSVSWYQQTPGQGLQFLFEYFSETQRNKGNFPGRFSGRQFSNSRSEMNVSTLELGDSALYLCASSSGEETQYFGPGTRLLVL.

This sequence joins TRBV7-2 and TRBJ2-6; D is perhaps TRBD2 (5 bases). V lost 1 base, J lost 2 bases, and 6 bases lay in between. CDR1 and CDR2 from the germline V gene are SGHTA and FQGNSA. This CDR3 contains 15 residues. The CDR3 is CASSLETTGANVLTF. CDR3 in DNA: TGTGCCAGCAGCTTAGAGACTACTGGGGCCAACGTCCTGACTTTC.

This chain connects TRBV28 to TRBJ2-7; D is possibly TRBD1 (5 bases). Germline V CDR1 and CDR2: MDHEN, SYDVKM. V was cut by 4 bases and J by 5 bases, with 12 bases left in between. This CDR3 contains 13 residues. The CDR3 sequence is CASSSRTTDEQYF. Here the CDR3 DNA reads TGTGCCAGCAGTTCTAGGACAACGGACGAGCAGTACTTC.

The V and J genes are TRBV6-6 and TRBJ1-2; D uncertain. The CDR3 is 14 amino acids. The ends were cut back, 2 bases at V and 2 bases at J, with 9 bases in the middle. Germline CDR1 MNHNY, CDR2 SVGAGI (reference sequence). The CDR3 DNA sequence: TGTGCCAGCAGTTACACCGACAAGAACTATGGCTACACCTTC. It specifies CASSYTDKNYGYTF.

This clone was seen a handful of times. The CDR3 protein is CASRRDTYNEQFF. The DNA for the CDR3 is TGTGCCAGCAGACGGGACACGTACAATGAGCAGTTCTTC. The V call is TRBV2, the J call TRBJ2-1, with D maybe TRBD1 (6 bases). There are 13 residues in the CDR3. From germline, CDR1 is SNHLY and CDR2 FYNNEI. The V gene lost 6 bases and the J gene lost 4 bases, with 10 bases spanning the gap.